This is a list of T cell receptor beta chains from one sample in a study of CD8+CD57+ T cells in acquired aplastic anemia. MiXCR was run by TCRdb on the reads, yielding one entry per CDR3 protein. This sample has approximately 59,000 distinct CDR3 sequences; roughly three fifths occur once, and the top ten carry under 20%. Sequencing was performed on sorted CD4+, CD8+, or CD8+CD57+ T cells (not recorded which) from PBMCs. The receptors derive from a human donor with aplastic anemia. Each CDR3 is given with its conserved first and last residue. The order of the fields is CDR3 protein, CDR3 DNA, clone size, J gene, D gene, CDR3 length, V gene. The D gene is left open where the match is weak. Some rows have no size entry. The others give once, few or many, or a class for an expanded clone.

CASSLGRGGGTQYF,TGTGCCAGCAGCTTAGGCCGTGGCGGGGGGACCCAGTACTTC,.,TRBJ2-5,TRBD2,14,TRBV13
CASTPPGSLNTEAFF,TGTGCCAGCACTCCACCCGGGAGTTTGAACACTGAAGCTTTCTTT,.,TRBJ1-1,.,15,TRBV9
CSASIRGMGNTIYF,TGCAGTGCTAGTATTAGGGGAATGGGAAACACCATATATTTT,many,TRBJ1-3,.,14,TRBV20-1
CASSLAHRGQYF,TGTGCCAGCAGCTTAGCACACAGGGGACAGTACTTC,few,TRBJ2-7,TRBD1,12,TRBV7-2
CASSLGQTSYEQYF,TGTGCCAGCAGTTTAGGACAGACGTCCTACGAGCAGTACTTC,once,TRBJ2-7,.,14,TRBV7-8
CASTAAVISGANVLTF,TGTGCCAGCACCGCCGCCGTTATCTCTGGGGCCAACGTCCTGACTTTC,once,TRBJ2-6,.,16,TRBV28
CASSSSRQRQGVRGLHSYNEQFF,TGTGCCAGCAGCTCCTCCCGCCAACGACAGGGGGTGAGGGGTTTACATTCATACAATGAGCAGTTCTTC,few,TRBJ2-1,TRBD1,23,TRBV11-2
CASSEAETYGYTF,TGCGCCAGCAGTGAGGCAGAGACCTATGGCTACACCTTC,.,TRBJ1-2,.,13,TRBV10-1
CSASSGDRGYEQYF,TGCAGTGCTAGTTCGGGGGATCGGGGCTACGAGCAGTACTTC,.,TRBJ2-7,.,14,TRBV20-1
CSAFATAESSPLHF,TGCAGTGCTTTCGCGACAGCAGAGAGTTCACCCCTCCACTTT,.,TRBJ1-6,.,14,TRBV20-1
CSVDLLGGTEAFF,TGCAGCGTTGATCTTCTTGGGGGGACTGAAGCTTTCTTT,.,TRBJ1-1,.,13,TRBV29-1
CASRQGGETYNEQFF,TGTGCCAGCCGACAGGGTGGCGAGACCTACAATGAGCAGTTCTTC,.,TRBJ2-1,TRBD1,15,TRBV19
CASSGQGRRFGEAFF,TGTGCCAGCAGTGGGCAGGGGCGACGTTTCGGGGAAGCTTTCTTT,.,TRBJ1-1,.,15,TRBV25-1
CASSEAGFGEQFF,TGTGCCAGCAGTGAGGCGGGATTTGGTGAGCAGTTCTTC,.,TRBJ2-1,.,13,TRBV2
CASSYKGRSTDTQYF,TGTGCCAGCTCATACAAGGGCAGAAGCACAGATACGCAGTATTTT,few,TRBJ2-3,.,15,TRBV18
CATSRDRAGSETQYF,TGTGCCACCAGCAGAGATCGGGCAGGGTCAGAGACCCAGTACTTC,once,TRBJ2-5,.,15,TRBV15
CASSEGFWTDGFTDTQYF,TGCGCCAGCAGTGAAGGGTTTTGGACGGACGGATTCACAGATACGCAGTATTTT,many,TRBJ2-3,.,18,TRBV10-2
CASKSYGYTF,TGTGCCAGCAAGAGTTATGGCTACACCTTC,.,TRBJ1-2,.,10,TRBV2
CSAWTSLSEQYF,TGCAGTGCTTGGACTAGCTTAAGCGAGCAGTACTTC,.,TRBJ2-7,TRBD2,12,TRBV20-1
CAISESPFGYGYTF,TGTGCCATCAGTGAGTCGCCTTTTGGCTATGGCTACACCTTC,medium-sized,TRBJ1-2,.,14,TRBV10-3
CASSESRMSDGYTF,TGCGCCAGCAGTGAGTCACGAATGAGCGATGGCTACACCTTC,once,TRBJ1-2,.,14,TRBV10-2
CASSSSLAGGPGEQFF,TGTGCCAGCAGCTCTTCACTAGCGGGGGGCCCGGGTGAGCAGTTCTTC,.,TRBJ2-1,TRBD2,16,TRBV6-2/TRBV6-3
CASRRREGYGYTF,TGTGCCAGCCGCCGCAGGGAGGGCTATGGCTACACCTTC,.,TRBJ1-2,.,13,TRBV2
CASALRGHYEQYF,TGTGCCAGCGCCCTCAGGGGGCACTACGAGCAGTACTTC,many,TRBJ2-7,TRBD1,13,TRBV13
CSADRNYGYTF,TGCAGCGCTGATCGTAACTATGGCTACACCTTC,.,TRBJ1-2,.,11,TRBV29-1
CASSGDRGLSNQPQHF,TGTGCCAGCAGTGGGGACAGGGGATTGAGCAATCAGCCCCAGCATTTT,many,TRBJ1-5,TRBD1,16,TRBV6-1
CASRRTADQPQHF,TGTGCCAGCAGGAGGACCGCAGATCAGCCCCAGCATTTT,once,TRBJ1-5,.,13,TRBV2
CASSFSYNEQFF,TGTGCCAGCAGCTTTTCCTACAATGAGCAGTTCTTC,many,TRBJ2-1,.,12,TRBV13
CASSSRDRDEETQYF,TGTGCCAGCAGCTCGCGGGACAGGGACGAAGAGACCCAGTACTTC,many,TRBJ2-5,TRBD1,15,TRBV7-9
CASSLISRETQYF,TGTGCCAGCAGCTTAATTTCCCGAGAGACCCAGTACTTC,.,TRBJ2-5,.,13,TRBV7-6
CASSERQFTPLHF,TGTGCCAGCAGTGAAAGACAGTTTACACCCCTCCACTTT,.,TRBJ1-6,.,13,TRBV6-4
CASHGQQETQYF,TGTGCCAGCCATGGACAGCAAGAGACCCAGTACTTC,.,TRBJ2-5,.,12,TRBV6-4
CASRFPGSLNEKLFF,TGTGCCAGCCGTTTTCCGGGGAGTCTTAATGAAAAACTGTTTTTT,many,TRBJ1-4,.,15,TRBV2
CATSADRVLAEQYF,TGTGCCACCAGCGCAGACAGGGTCCTCGCCGAGCAGTACTTC,.,TRBJ2-7,TRBD1,14,TRBV15
CASSTSQGSYNSPLHF,TGCGCCAGCAGTACGTCACAGGGATCCTATAATTCACCCCTCCACTTT,.,TRBJ1-6,.,16,TRBV10-1
CAISAREGGEAFF,TGTGCCATCAGTGCCCGGGAAGGTGGTGAAGCTTTCTTT,few,TRBJ1-1,.,13,TRBV10-3
CASSAGVGVGTEAFF,TGTGCCAGCAGTGCGGGTGTGGGGGTGGGCACTGAAGCTTTCTTT,.,TRBJ1-1,.,15,TRBV25-1
CASSIRQGYGYTF,TGTGCCAGCAGCATCAGACAGGGCTATGGCTACACCTTC,.,TRBJ1-2,TRBD1,13,TRBV9
CSVVGDEETQYF,TGCAGCGTTGTGGGGGATGAAGAGACCCAGTACTTC,once,TRBJ2-5,.,12,TRBV29-1
CASSLLLATDTQYF,TGTGCCAGCAGCTTACTGCTAGCGACAGATACGCAGTATTTT,.,TRBJ2-3,.,14,TRBV7-6
CASSVRDRGLNTEAFF,TGTGCCAGCAGCGTAAGAGACCGGGGACTGAACACTGAAGCTTTCTTT,.,TRBJ1-1,.,16,TRBV25-1
CASSLGRGGEYNEQFF,TGTGCCAGCAGCTTAGGGCGGGGGGGCGAGTACAATGAGCAGTTCTTC,many,TRBJ2-1,TRBD2,16,TRBV13
CAISDSMDYGYTF,TGTGCCATCTCTGACAGTATGGACTATGGCTACACCTTC,medium-sized,TRBJ1-2,.,13,TRBV7-2
CASSITRGGNQPQHF,TGTGCCAGTAGTATCACCAGGGGTGGCAATCAGCCCCAGCATTTT,.,TRBJ1-5,.,15,TRBV19
CASSTLTGSYNEQFF,TGTGCCAGTAGTACCCTGACCGGCTCCTACAATGAGCAGTTCTTC,once,TRBJ2-1,.,15,TRBV19
CSVEHGQGKLPGELFF,TGCAGCGTTGAACACGGACAGGGTAAACTTCCCGGGGAGCTGTTTTTT,many,TRBJ2-2,TRBD1,16,TRBV29-1
CSVVWTEHGYTF,TGCAGCGTTGTATGGACAGAGCATGGCTACACCTTC,.,TRBJ1-2,.,12,TRBV29-1